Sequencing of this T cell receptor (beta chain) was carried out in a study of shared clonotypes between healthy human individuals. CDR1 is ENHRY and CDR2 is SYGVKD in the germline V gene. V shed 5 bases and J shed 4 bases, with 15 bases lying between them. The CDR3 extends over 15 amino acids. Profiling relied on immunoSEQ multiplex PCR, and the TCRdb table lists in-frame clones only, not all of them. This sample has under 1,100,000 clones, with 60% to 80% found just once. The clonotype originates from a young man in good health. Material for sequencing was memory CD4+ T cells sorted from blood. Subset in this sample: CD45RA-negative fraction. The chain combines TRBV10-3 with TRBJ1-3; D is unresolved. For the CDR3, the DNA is TGTGCCATCAGTCCTGCCCAATCACAGGGAAACACCATATATTTT. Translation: CAISPAQSQGNTIYF.